This T cell receptor (beta chain) comes out of a study of memory CD4+ T cells and cytomegalovirus serostatus. Study conclusions and caveats: Median bootstrapped AUC for CMV status was about 0.95 originally, 0.85 to 0.92 US-trained. Each of some 67 CMV-associated TCRbeta sequences occurred in one to five individuals. The CMV-associated TCR signature appears largely within the CD4+ memory repertoire.

The sort gate was single viable CD3+CD4+CD8-CD45RO+ cells for memory CD4+ T cells. Germline values: CDR1 SGHTA, CDR2 FQGNSA. CDR3 length: 14 amino acids. The germline V and J ends were trimmed by 1 base and 7 bases, with 13 bases remaining between them. A word on this clone: The antigen is not known.

The assay was immunoSEQ multiplex PCR, and TCRdb's table has in-frame clones only and misses some. The sample holds some 47,000 clones; 60% to 80% are singletons and the top ten take about 0.77%. The sequenced sample consisted of memory CD4+ T cells from blood. The TCR was taken from an adult in good health and CMV-seronegative. The chain has TRBV7-2 and TRBJ1-1; D is perhaps TRBD1 (5 bases). The CDR3 coding sequence is TGTGCCAGCAGCTTAGGGGGACGGATACTTGAAGCTTTCTTT. Translation: CASSLGGRILEAFF. The full variable domain, in which reference TRBV7-2 and TRBJ1-1 provide the parts outside the CDR3, is GAGVSQSPSNKVTEKGKDVELRCDPISGHTALYWYRQSLGQGLEFLIYFQGNSAPDKSGLPSDRFSAERTGGSVSTLTIQRTQQEDSAVYLCASSLGGRILEAFFGQGTRLTVV.